This T cell receptor (beta chain) originates from a study of cytomegalovirus exposure and HLA in healthy donors. Overall study: The study's early data release held around 85 million unique TCRs from HLA-typed donors. Overall study findings and caveats: TCR beta V segments were, for the most part, productive about 87% or about 30% of the time in an earlier analysis. Donor immune exposure was known only as CMV serostatus. HLA-A and HLA-B allele assignments for most subjects were reportedly predicted accurately using TCR beta sequences.

This clone appeared a single time. Antigen specificity is unknown. PCR was performed using 60 Vbeta and 13 Jbeta primers. Some clones are missing from TCRdb's copy, which holds only in-frame ones; the method was immunoSEQ multiplex PCR. This sample has about 160,000 clones; over 70% occur once, and the top ten carry 9.7%. The CDR3 is made up of 12 amino acids. CDR1 is SQVTM, CDR2 ANQGSEA, per germline. V gave up 7 bases and J gave up 3 bases; unmatched junction bases: 4. The sequenced sample was PBMCs. The clonotype originates from a man younger than 35 in good health and CMV-seropositive. The rearrangement uses TRBV29-1 and TRBJ1-1; 8 bases match TRBD1. The CDR3 region is CSARQGYTEAFF. The DNA of the CDR3 is TGCAGCGCACGACAGGGGTACACTGAAGCTTTCTTT.